This paragraph reports one T cell receptor beta chain. The antigen is undetermined. The donors, healthy Caucasians from Russia, were aged roughly 6 to 90. Roughly 10 milliliters of peripheral blood were drawn from each donor into EDTA-treated tubes. It was with a sample-barcoded 5' primer and a J-beta primer mix that a second PCR of about 6 to 12 cycles was run. TCRdb redid the calling of the 5' RACE reads with MiXCR, one entry per CDR3 protein. The table records roughly 800,000 distinct CDR3 sequences, roughly 60% of them present only once. The sample belongs to a study of blood T cells in healthy people across ages. Study-wide points: Higher diversity and more naive CD4+ cells were features of long-lived donors, compared to aged donors. Unsorted PBMCs blocked a conclusive comparison of naive and antigen-experienced cells.

The V segment lost 6 bases and the J segment 4 bases; nucleotides outside the gene matches: 6. The CDR3 is 15 residues long. Germline V gene sequence: CDR1 MNHEY, CDR2 SVGAGI. The sequence was collected from a man between 25 and 39 years old in good health. Sequencing was done on a sample of blood. The J gene is TRBJ2-3, the V gene TRBV6-5; 11 nucleotides line up with TRBD2. This chain's CDR3 is CASRDSGGAPDTQYF. The CDR3 DNA follows: TGTGCCAGCAGAGATAGCGGGGGGGCCCCAGATACGCAGTATTTT.